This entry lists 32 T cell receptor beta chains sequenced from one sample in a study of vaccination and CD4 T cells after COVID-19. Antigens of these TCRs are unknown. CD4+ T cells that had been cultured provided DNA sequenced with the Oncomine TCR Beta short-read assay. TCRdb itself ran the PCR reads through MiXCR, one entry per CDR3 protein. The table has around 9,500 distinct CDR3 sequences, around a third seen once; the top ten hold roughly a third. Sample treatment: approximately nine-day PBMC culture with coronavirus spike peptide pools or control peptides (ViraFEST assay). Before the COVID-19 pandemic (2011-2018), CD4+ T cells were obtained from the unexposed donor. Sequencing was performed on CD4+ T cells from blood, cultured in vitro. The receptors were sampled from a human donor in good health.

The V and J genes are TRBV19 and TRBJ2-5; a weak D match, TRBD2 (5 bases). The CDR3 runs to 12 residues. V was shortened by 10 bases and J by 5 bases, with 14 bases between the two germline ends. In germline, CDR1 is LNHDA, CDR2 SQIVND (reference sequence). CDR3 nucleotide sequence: TGTGCCACCACATCAGAGGGCGAGACCCAGTACTTC. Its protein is CATTSEGETQYF. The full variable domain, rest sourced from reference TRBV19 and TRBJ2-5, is DGGITQSPKYLFRKEGQNVTLSCEQNLNHDAMYWYRQDPGQGLRLIYYSQIVNDFQKGDIAEGYSVSREKKESFPLTVTSAQKNPTAFYLCATTSEGETQYFGPGTRLLVL.

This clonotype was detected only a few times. In DNA, the CDR3 is TGTGCCAGCAGTTATGGGCAGGGGGTCGGGGAGCTGTTTTTT. It yields the protein CASSYGQGVGELFF. J is TRBJ2-2 and V is TRBV6-2 or TRBV6-3, with 7 positions matching TRBD1. J lost 7 bases, V lost 3 bases, and 5 bases had no gene match. Germline CDR1 reads MNHEY; CDR2 reads SVGEGT. There are 14 residues in the CDR3.

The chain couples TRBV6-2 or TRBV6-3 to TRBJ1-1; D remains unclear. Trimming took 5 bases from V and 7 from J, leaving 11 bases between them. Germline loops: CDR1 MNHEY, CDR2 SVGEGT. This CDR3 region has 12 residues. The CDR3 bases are TGTGCCAGCAGTGTCACTAAATTTGAAGCTTTCTTT. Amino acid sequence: CASSVTKFEAFF.

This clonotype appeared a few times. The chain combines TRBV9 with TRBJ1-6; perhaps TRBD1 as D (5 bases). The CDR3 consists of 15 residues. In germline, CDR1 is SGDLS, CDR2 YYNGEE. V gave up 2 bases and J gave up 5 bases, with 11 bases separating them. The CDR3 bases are TGTGCCAGCAGCGTTGGGACGGTGAATAATTCACCCCTCCACTTT. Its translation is CASSVGTVNNSPLHF. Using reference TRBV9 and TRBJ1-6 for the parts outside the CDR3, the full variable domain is DSGVTQTPKHLITATGQRVTLRCSPRSGDLSVYWYQQSLDQGLQFLIQYYNGEERAKGNILERFSAQQFPDLHSELNLSSLELGDSALYFCASSVGTVNNSPLHFGNGTRLTVT.

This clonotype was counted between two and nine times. The CDR3 here is CASSIGWTGSTEAFF. The CDR3 coding sequence is TGTGCCAGTAGTATTGGGTGGACCGGGAGCACTGAAGCTTTCTTT. The chain employs TRBV19 and TRBJ1-1, with unresolved D. The CDR3 has 15 residues. Deletions cut 3 bases from V and 4 bases from J, with 15 bases between. Looked up from germline, CDR1 is LNHDA and CDR2 is SQIVND (reference sequence).

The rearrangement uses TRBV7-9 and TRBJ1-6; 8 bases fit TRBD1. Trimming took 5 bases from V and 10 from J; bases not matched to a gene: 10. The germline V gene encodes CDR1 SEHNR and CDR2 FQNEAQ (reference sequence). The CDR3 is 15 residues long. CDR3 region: CASSEKRQGSSPLHF. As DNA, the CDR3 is TGTGCCAGCAGCGAAAAACGACAGGGGAGCTCACCCCTCCACTTT.

The CDR3: CASSPTGTAYEQYF. The DNA of the CDR3 is TGTGCCAGCAGTCCAACCGGGACGGCCTACGAGCAGTACTTC. The rearrangement links TRBV27 to TRBJ2-7; D may be TRBD1 or TRBD2 (5 bases each). The germline V gene encodes CDR1 MNHEY and CDR2 SMNVEV (reference sequence). V shed 5 bases and J shed 2 bases, with 13 bases lying between them. The CDR3 loop spans 14 amino acids.

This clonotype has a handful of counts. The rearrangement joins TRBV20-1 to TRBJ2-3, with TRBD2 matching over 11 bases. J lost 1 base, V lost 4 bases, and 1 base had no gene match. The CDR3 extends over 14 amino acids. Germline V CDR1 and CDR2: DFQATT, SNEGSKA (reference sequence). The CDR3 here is CSATTSGGTDTQYF. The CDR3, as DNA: TGCAGTGCTACGACTAGCGGGGGCACAGATACGCAGTATTTT.

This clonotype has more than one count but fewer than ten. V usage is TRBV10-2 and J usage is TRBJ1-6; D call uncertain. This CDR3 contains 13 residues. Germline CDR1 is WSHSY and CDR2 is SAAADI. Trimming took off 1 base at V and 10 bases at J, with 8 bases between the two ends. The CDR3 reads CASSEFPESPLHF. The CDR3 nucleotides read TGCGCCAGCAGTGAGTTCCCCGAGTCACCCCTCCACTTT.

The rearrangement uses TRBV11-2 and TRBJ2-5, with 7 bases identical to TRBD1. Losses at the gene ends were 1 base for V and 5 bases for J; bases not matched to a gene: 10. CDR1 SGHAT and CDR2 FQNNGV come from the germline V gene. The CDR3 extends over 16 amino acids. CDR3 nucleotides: TGTGCCAGCAGCTTAGGAACCTCCCTGACAGGGGAGACCCAGTACTTC. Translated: CASSLGTSLTGETQYF.

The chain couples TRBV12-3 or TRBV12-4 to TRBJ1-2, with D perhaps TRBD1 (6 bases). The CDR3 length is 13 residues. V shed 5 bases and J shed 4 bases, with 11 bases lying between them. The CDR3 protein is CASSQQGIYGYTF. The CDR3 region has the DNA TGTGCCAGCAGTCAGCAGGGGATCTATGGCTACACCTTC.

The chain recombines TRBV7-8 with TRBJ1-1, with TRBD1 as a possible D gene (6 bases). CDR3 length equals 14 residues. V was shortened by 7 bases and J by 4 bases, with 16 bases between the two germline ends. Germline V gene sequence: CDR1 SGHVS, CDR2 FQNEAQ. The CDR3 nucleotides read TGTGCCAGCATTTCGCAGGGGTTTAGCACTGAAGCTTTCTTT. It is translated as CASISQGFSTEAFF.

Here the CDR3 DNA reads TGTGCCAGCAGTGGGGACAGAAACTATGGCTACACCTTC. Translating it yields CASSGDRNYGYTF. The chain carries TRBV12-3 or TRBV12-4 and TRBJ1-2, with 7 bases identical to TRBD1. The CDR3 covers 13 residues. J gave up 2 bases and V 5 bases, and 2 bases lay outside the gene matches.

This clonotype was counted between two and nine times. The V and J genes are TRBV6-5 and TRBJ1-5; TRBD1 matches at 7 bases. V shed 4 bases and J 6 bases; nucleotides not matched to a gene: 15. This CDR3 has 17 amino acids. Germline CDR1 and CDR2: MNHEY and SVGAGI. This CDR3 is CASSSTSLTGIGQPQHF. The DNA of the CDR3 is TGTGCCAGCAGTTCCACGAGCCTGACAGGGATAGGTCAGCCCCAGCATTTT.

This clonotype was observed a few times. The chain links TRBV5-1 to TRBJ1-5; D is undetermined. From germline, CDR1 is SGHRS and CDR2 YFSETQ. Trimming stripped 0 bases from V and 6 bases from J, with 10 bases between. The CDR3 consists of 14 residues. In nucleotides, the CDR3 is TGCGCCAGCAGCTTGGGGGGAGAGGGTCAGCCCCAGCATTTT. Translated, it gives CASSLGGEGQPQHF.

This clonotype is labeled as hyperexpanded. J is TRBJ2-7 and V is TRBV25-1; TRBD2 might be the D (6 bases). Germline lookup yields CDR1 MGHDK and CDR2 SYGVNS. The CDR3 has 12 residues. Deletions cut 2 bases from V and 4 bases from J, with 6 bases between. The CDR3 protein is CASSEAGYEQYF. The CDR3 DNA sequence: TGTGCCAGCAGTGAAGCGGGGTACGAGCAGTACTTC.

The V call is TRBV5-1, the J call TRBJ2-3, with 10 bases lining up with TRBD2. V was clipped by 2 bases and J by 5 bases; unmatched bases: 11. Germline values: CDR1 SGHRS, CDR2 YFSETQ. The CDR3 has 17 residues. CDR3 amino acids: CASSFNLAGDPRDTQYF. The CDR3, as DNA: TGCGCCAGCAGCTTCAACCTAGCGGGGGACCCACGAGATACGCAGTATTTT.

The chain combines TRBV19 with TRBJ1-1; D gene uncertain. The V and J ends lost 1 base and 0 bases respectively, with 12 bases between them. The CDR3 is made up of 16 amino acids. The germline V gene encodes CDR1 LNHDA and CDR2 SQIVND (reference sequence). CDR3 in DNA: TGTGCCAGTAGTATAGTGAGGGCTGGGGTGAACACTGAAGCTTTCTTT. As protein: CASSIVRAGVNTEAFF. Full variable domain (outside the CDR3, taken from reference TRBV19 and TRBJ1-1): DGGITQSPKYLFRKEGQNVTLSCEQNLNHDAMYWYRQDPGQGLRLIYYSQIVNDFQKGDIAEGYSVSREKKESFPLTVTSAQKNPTAFYLCASSIVRAGVNTEAFFGQGTRLTVV.

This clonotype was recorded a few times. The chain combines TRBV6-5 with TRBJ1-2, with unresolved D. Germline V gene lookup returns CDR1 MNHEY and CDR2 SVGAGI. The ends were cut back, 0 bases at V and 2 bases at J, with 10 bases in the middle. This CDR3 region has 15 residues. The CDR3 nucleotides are TGTGCCAGCAGTTACTCCCGGGTGGGGAACTATGGCTACACCTTC. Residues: CASSYSRVGNYGYTF.

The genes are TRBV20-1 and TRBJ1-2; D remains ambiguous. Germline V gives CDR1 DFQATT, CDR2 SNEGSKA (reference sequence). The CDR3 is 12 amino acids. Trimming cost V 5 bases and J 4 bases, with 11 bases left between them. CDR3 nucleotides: TGCAGTGCTCATACAACAGTCTATGGCTACACCTTC. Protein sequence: CSAHTTVYGYTF.

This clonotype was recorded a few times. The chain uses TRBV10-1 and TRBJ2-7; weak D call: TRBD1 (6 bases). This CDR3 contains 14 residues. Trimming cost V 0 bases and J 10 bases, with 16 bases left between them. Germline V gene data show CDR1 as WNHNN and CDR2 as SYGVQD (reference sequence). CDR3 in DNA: TGCGCCAGCAGTGAGTCGGGACATCCCGAAGGACAGTACTTC. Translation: CASSESGHPEGQYF.

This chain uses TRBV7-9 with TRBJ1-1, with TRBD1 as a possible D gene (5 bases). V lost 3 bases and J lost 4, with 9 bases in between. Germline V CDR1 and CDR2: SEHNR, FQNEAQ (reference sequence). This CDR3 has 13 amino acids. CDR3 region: CASSLGVGTEAFF. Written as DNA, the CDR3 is TGTGCCAGCAGCTTGGGGGTTGGCACTGAAGCTTTCTTT.

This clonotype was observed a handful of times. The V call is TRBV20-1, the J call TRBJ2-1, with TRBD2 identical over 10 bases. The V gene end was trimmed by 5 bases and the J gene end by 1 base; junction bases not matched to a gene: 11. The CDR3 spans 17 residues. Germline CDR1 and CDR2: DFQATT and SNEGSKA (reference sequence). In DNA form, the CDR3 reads TGCAGTGCTCCGCGGGGCGAACTAGCGGGGTCCTACAATGAGCAGTTCTTC. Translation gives CSAPRGELAGSYNEQFF.

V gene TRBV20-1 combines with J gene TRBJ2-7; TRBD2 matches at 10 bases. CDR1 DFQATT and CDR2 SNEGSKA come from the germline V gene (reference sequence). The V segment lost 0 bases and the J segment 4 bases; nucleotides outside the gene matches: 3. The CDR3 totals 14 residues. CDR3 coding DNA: TGCAGTGCTAGAGACCAGCGGGGGGGGTACGAGCAGTACTTC. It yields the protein CSARDQRGGYEQYF.

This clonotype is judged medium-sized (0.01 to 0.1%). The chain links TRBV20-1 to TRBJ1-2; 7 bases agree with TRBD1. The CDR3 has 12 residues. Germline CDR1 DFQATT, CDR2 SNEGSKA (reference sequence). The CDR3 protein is CRGGGGDYGYTF. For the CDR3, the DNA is TGCAGGGGGGGAGGGGGCGACTATGGCTACACCTTC.

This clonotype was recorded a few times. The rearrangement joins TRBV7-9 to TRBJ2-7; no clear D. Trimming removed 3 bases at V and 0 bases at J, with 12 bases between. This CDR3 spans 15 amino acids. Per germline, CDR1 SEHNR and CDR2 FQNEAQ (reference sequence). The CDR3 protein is CASSFWAAVSYEQYF. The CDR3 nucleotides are TGTGCCAGCAGCTTCTGGGCAGCAGTCTCCTACGAGCAGTACTTC.

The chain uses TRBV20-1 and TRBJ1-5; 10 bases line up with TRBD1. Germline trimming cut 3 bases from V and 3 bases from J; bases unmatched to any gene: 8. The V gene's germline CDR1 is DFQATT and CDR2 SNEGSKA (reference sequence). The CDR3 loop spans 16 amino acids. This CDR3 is CSASEWTGGDNQPQHF. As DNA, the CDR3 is TGCAGTGCTAGTGAATGGACAGGGGGAGACAATCAGCCCCAGCATTTT.

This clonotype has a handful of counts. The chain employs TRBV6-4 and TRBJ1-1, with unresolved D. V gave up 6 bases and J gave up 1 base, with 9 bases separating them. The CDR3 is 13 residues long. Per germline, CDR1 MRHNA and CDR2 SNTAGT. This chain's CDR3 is CASSSQENTEAFF. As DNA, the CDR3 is TGTGCCAGCAGCAGTCAGGAGAACACTGAAGCTTTCTTT.

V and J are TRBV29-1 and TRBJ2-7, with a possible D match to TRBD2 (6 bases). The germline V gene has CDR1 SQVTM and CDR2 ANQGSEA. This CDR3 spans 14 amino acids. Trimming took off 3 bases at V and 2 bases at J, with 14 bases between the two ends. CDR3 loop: CSVDGGAGTYEQYF. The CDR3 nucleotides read TGCAGCGTTGATGGAGGGGCTGGGACCTACGAGCAGTACTTC.

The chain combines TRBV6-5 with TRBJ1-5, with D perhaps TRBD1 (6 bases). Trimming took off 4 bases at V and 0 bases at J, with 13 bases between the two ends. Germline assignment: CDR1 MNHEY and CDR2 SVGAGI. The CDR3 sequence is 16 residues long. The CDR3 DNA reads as TGTGCCAGCAGTTGGGACACTTACCTTAGCAATCAGCCCCAGCATTTT. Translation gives CASSWDTYLSNQPQHF.

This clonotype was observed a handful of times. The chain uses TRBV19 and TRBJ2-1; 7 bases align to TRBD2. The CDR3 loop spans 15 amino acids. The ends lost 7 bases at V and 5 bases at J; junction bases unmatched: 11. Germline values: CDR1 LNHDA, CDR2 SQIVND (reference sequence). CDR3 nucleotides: TGTGCCAGTACCGAGCGGGGCCGATGGAACAATGAGCAGTTCTTC. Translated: CASTERGRWNNEQFF.

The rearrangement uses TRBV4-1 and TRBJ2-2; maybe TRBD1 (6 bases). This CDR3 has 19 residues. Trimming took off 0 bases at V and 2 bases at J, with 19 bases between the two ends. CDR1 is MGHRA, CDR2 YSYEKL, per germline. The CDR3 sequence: CASSQESDRNRPNTGELFF. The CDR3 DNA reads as TGCGCCAGCAGCCAAGAGTCCGACAGGAACCGGCCTAACACCGGGGAGCTGTTTTTT.